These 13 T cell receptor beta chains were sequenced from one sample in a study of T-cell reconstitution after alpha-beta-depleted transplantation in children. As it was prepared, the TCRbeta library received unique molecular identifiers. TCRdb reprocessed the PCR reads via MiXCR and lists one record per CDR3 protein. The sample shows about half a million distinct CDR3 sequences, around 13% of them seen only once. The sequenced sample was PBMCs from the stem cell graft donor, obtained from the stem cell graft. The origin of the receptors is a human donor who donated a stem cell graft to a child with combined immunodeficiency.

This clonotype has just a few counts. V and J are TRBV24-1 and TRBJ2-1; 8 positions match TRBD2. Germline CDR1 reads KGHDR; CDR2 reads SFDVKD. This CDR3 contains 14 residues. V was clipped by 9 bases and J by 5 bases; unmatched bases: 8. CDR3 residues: CATGLAGGHNEQFF. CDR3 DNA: TGTGCCACCGGCTTGGCGGGGGGACACAATGAGCAGTTCTTC.

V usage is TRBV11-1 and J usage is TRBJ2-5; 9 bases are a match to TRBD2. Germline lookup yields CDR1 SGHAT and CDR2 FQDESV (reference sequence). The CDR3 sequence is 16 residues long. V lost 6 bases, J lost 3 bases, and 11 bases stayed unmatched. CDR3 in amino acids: CASSSSPGTSKETQYF. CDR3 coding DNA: TGTGCCAGCAGTTCGAGTCCCGGGACTAGCAAAGAGACCCAGTACTTC.

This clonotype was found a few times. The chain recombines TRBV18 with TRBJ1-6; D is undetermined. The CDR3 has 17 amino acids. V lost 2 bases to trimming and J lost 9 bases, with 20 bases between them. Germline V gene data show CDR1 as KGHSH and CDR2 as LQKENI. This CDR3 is CASSPSDGSILLSPLHF. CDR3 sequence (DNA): TGTGCCAGCTCACCATCGGACGGGTCCATCCTTCTTTCACCCCTCCACTTT.

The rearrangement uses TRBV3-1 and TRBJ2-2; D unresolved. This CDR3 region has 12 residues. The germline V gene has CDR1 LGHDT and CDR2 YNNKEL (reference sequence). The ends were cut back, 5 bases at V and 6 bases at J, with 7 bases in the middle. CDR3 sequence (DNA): TGTGCCAGCAGCTACGAAGCCGGGGAGCTGTTTTTT. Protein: CASSYEAGELFF.

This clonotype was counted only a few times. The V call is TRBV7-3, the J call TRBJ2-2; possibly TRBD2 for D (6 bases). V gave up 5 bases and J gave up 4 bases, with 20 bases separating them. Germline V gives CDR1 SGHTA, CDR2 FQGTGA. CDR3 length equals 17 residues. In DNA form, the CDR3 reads TGTGCCAGCAGCCCGAGGTCTGCGGGGTCCTTCACCGGGGAGCTGTTTTTT. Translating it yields CASSPRSAGSFTGELFF.

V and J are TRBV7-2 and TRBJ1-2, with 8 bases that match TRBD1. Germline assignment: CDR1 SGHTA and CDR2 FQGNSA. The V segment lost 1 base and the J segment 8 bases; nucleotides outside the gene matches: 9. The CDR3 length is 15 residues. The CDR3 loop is CASSLGWDRFKGYTF. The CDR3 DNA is TGTGCCAGCAGCTTAGGGTGGGACAGGTTCAAAGGCTACACCTTC.

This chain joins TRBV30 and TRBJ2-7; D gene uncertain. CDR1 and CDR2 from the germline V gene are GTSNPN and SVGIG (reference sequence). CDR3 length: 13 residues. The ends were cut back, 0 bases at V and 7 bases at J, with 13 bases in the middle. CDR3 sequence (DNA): TGTGCCTGGAGTGTACTGAAGGGTTATGAGCAGTACTTC. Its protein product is CAWSVLKGYEQYF.

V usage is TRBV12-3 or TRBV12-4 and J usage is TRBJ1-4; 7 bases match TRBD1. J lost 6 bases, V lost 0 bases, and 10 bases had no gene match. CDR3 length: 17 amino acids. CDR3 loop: CASSLAQGGDFDEKLFF. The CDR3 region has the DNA TGTGCCAGCAGTTTAGCGCAGGGGGGGGACTTCGATGAAAAACTGTTTTTT.

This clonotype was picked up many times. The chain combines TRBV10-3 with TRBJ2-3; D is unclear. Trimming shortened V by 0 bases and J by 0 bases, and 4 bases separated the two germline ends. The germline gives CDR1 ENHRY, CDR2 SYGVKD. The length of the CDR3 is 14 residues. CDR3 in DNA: TGTGCCATCAGTGAGTCGGGCAGCACAGATACGCAGTATTTT. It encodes CAISESGSTDTQYF.

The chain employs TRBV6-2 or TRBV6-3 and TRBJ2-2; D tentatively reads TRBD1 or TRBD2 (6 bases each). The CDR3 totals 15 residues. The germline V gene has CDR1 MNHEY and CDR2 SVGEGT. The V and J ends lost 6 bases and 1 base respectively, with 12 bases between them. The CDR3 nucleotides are TGTGCCAGCAGCTGGGGGGCCCTGAACACCGGGGAGCTGTTTTTT. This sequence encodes CASSWGALNTGELFF.

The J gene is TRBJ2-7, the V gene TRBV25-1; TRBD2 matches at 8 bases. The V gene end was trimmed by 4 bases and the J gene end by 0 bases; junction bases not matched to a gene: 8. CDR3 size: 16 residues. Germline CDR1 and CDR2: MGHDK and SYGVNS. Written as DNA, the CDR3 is TGTGCCAGCAGTGCCAGCACTAGCGGCGGCTCCTACGAGCAGTACTTC. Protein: CASSASTSGGSYEQYF.

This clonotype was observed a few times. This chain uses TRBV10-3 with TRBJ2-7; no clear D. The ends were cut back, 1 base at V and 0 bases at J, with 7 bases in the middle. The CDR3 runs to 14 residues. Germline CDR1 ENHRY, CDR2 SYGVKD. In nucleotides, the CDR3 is TGTGCCATCAGTGAGTACACAGTCTCCTACGAGCAGTACTTC. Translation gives CAISEYTVSYEQYF.

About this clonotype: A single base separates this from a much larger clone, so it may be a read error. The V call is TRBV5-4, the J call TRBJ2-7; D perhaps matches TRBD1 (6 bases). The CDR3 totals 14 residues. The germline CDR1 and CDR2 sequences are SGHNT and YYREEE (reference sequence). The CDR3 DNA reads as TGTGCCAGCGGCTTGGGACACGTGTTTTACGAGCAGTACTTC. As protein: CASGLGHVFYEQYF.